The 16 T cell receptor beta chains presented below share a single source sample, sequenced in a study of blood T cell repertoires in COVID-19. Here immunoSEQ multiplex PCR was the method, and the copy in TCRdb shows in-frame clones only, minus some. The data hold around 250,000 clones, with roughly nine tenths observed a single time. Sequenced material: peripheral blood. These receptors were obtained from a man in his fifties or sixties with acute or convalescent COVID-19.

The chain recombines TRBV7-3 with TRBJ2-1, with 13 bases fitting TRBD2. The CDR3 runs 17 residues. Trimming removed 5 bases from V and 10 bases from J; junction bases left unmatched: 14. Germline assignment: CDR1 SGHTA and CDR2 FQGTGA. CDR3 sequence: CASSPKPGTSGIREQFF. The CDR3 nucleotides are TGTGCCAGCAGCCCTAAGCCCGGGACTAGCGGGATCCGGGAGCAGTTCTTC.

The V gene is TRBV6-2 or TRBV6-3, the J gene TRBJ1-1; D perhaps matches TRBD1 (6 bases). CDR3 length: 15 amino acids. Germline CDR1 reads MNHEY; CDR2 reads SVGEGT. The V end was cut by 0 bases, the J end by 2 bases, with 10 bases between. The CDR3 coding sequence is TGTGCCAGCAGTTACTCATCACAGGGCAACACTGAAGCTTTCTTT. It is translated as CASSYSSQGNTEAFF.

The chain uses TRBV7-8 and TRBJ1-4; D gene ambiguous. With 0 bases removed from V and 4 bases from J, the gap between germline ends came to 9 bases. The V gene's germline CDR1 is SGHVS and CDR2 FQNEAQ. The CDR3 contains 15 residues. This CDR3 is CASSLALGRNEKLFF. The CDR3, as DNA: TGTGCCAGCAGCTTAGCTCTGGGCCGTAATGAAAAACTGTTTTTT.

The count of this clone is one. The V call is TRBV2, the J call TRBJ2-5; the match to TRBD1 covers 9 bases. The CDR3 is 15 residues long. Germline V gives CDR1 SNHLY, CDR2 FYNNEI. The ends lost 9 bases at V and 4 bases at J; junction bases unmatched: 12. The CDR3 sequence: CASSRDRDIGETQYF. CDR3 nucleotides: TGTGCCAGTTCCAGGGACAGGGACATCGGAGAGACCCAGTACTTC.

This clone was counted once. The chain is built from TRBV10-3 and TRBJ1-4, with D perhaps matching TRBD1 (6 bases). Trimming shortened V by 2 bases and J by 6 bases, and 10 bases separated the two germline ends. The germline CDR1 and CDR2 sequences are ENHRY and SYGVKD. The CDR3 has 14 amino acids. The DNA for the CDR3 is TGTGCCATCAGTGAGGGGACACGAGATGAAAAACTGTTTTTT. As protein: CAISEGTRDEKLFF.

The rearrangement links TRBV6-5 to TRBJ2-1; 11 bases match TRBD2. Germline CDR1 is MNHEY and CDR2 is SVGAGI. J was trimmed by 6 bases and V by 6 bases; bases with no gene match: 7. The CDR3 spans 15 residues. In DNA form, the CDR3 reads TGTGCCAGCAGCGATAGCGGGAGGGCCCTCAATGAGCAGTTCTTC. Its protein is CASSDSGRALNEQFF.

This chain connects TRBV27 to TRBJ2-7; the match to TRBD2 covers 11 bases. This CDR3 has 14 amino acids. CDR1 MNHEY and CDR2 SMNVEV come from the germline V gene (reference sequence). Trimming took 4 bases from V and 3 from J; bases not matched to a gene: 2. The CDR3 bases are TGTGCCAGCAGTTCTGGGACTAGCGGCTACGAGCAGTACTTC. It specifies CASSSGTSGYEQYF.

CDR3 loop: CASSQESQTGLFF. DNA of the CDR3: TGCGCCAGCAGCCAAGAGTCGCAAACAGGTCTGTTTTTT. The rearrangement uses TRBV4-3 and TRBJ1-4, with D perhaps matching TRBD1 (5 bases). The V gene's germline CDR1 is LGHNA and CDR2 YSLEER. This CDR3 has 13 residues. V was cut by 0 bases and J by 14 bases, with 13 bases left in between.

The J gene is TRBJ2-3, the V gene TRBV5-8; 7 bases map to TRBD1. This CDR3 contains 15 residues. V gave up 0 bases and J gave up 3 bases; unmatched junction bases: 4. Germline CDR1 SGHTS, CDR2 YDEGEE. The CDR3 spells CASSLAAGGTDTQYF. The DNA of the CDR3 is TGTGCCAGCAGCTTGGCGGCAGGGGGTACAGATACGCAGTATTTT.

The V gene is TRBV29-1, the J gene TRBJ1-1; 7 bases map to TRBD1. The V gene's germline CDR1 is SQVTM and CDR2 ANQGSEA. The length of the CDR3 is 13 residues. The J segment lost 4 bases and the V segment lost 6 bases, leaving 8 bases of the junction unmatched. The CDR3 nucleotides read TGCAGCGTGACAGGGAGTGGGCTCACTGAAGCTTTCTTT. It is translated as CSVTGSGLTEAFF.

The chain has TRBV30 and TRBJ2-5; 12 bases align to TRBD2. Losses at the gene ends were 2 bases for V and 5 bases for J; bases not matched to a gene: 9. Per the germline V gene, CDR1 is GTSNPN and CDR2 is SVGIG (reference sequence). This CDR3 contains 16 residues. CDR3 nucleotides: TGTGCCTGGAGTCGGCTAGCGGGAGGGTTGGCGGAGACCCAGTACTTC. This codes for CAWSRLAGGLAETQYF.

V usage is TRBV7-2 and J usage is TRBJ1-1; TRBD1 is a possible D gene (6 bases). Trimming removed 5 bases at V and 1 base at J, with 14 bases between. The germline V gene has CDR1 SGHTA and CDR2 FQGNSA. This CDR3 contains 15 residues. The CDR3 here is CASSLQGIGNTEAFF. DNA for the CDR3: TGTGCCAGCAGCCTCCAGGGGATCGGGAACACTGAAGCTTTCTTT. Complete variable domain (other parts from reference TRBV7-2 and TRBJ1-1): GAGVSQSPSNKVTEKGKDVELRCDPISGHTALYWYRQSLGQGLEFLIYFQGNSAPDKSGLPSDRFSAERTGGSVSTLTIQRTQQEDSAVYLCASSLQGIGNTEAFFGQGTRLTVV.

This clone was seen more than once but under ten times. The chain combines TRBV5-4 with TRBJ2-7, with 8 bases matching TRBD1. The V gene's germline CDR1 is SGHNT and CDR2 YYREEE (reference sequence). V was pared by 5 bases and J by 1 base, with 8 bases of the junction left unmatched. The CDR3 spans 15 residues. DNA of the CDR3: TGTGCCAGCAGTAATCCGGGACAGGTTTCCTACGAGCAGTACTTC. Residues: CASSNPGQVSYEQYF.

This chain's CDR3 is CASSLVRDGELFF. The CDR3 nucleotides are TGTGCCAGCAGCTTAGTTCGGGACGGGGAGCTGTTTTTT. This chain connects TRBV7-6 to TRBJ2-2; D may be TRBD2 (5 bases). The CDR3 runs to 13 residues. V was pared by 1 base and J by 7 bases, with 7 bases between. Germline V gives CDR1 SGHVS, CDR2 FNYEAQ.

The V call is TRBV6-2 or TRBV6-3, the J call TRBJ1-5, with D uncertain. The V gene's germline CDR1 is MNHEY and CDR2 SVGEGT. The CDR3 consists of 16 residues. V was clipped by 3 bases and J by 4 bases, with 16 bases between them. CDR3 nucleotides: TGTGCCAGCAGTTATACAGTTTTTGGGAGTAATCAGCCCCAGCATTTT. This codes for CASSYTVFGSNQPQHF.

The chain combines TRBV29-1 with TRBJ2-1; 15 bases are a match to TRBD2. The CDR3 loop spans 17 amino acids. The germline CDR1 and CDR2 sequences are SQVTM and ANQGSEA. Unmatched junction bases numbered 3, after V lost 3 bases and J lost 0 bases. The CDR3 protein is CSVDRTSGGGSYNEQFF. CDR3 sequence (DNA): TGCAGCGTTGACAGGACTAGCGGGGGGGGCTCCTACAATGAGCAGTTCTTC.